This T cell receptor beta chain was captured in a study of cytomegalovirus exposure and HLA in healthy donors. Per the germline V gene, CDR1 is MDHEN and CDR2 is SYDVKM. V was trimmed by 5 bases and J by 4 bases, leaving 30 bases between them. The CDR3 runs 20 residues. This PCR relied on a set of 60 Vbeta primers and 13 Jbeta primers. The protocol was immunoSEQ multiplex PCR, while the TCRdb copy is restricted to in-frame clones and leaves out a portion. The top ten hold about 4% of the sample, which has 250,000 to 350,000 clones, about nine tenths seen once. Sequenced input: PBMCs. This clonotype originated in a man in his forties or fifties in good health and CMV-seropositive. The chain combines TRBV28 with TRBJ2-1, with D tentatively TRBD2 (6 bases). The CDR3: CASSPLVEYRGSVGYNEQFF. The CDR3 nucleotides are TGTGCCAGCAGTCCCCTCGTTGAGTACCGGGGGTCGGTTGGGTACAATGAGCAGTTCTTC.